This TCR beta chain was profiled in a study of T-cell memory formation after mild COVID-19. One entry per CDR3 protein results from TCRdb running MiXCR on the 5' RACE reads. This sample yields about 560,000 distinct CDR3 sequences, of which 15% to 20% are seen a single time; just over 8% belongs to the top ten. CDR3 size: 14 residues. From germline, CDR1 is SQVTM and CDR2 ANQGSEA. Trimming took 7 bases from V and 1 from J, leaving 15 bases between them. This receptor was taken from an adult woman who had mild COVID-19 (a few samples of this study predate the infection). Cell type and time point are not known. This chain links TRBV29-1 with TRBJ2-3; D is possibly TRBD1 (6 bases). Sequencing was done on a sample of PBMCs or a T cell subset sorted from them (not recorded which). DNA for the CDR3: TGCAGCGCTATGAGGGGGACCGGCACAGATACGCAGTATTTT. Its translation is CSAMRGTGTDTQYF.